The 4 T cell receptor beta chains below all came from one sample that was sequenced in a study of tumor-infiltrating lymphocytes in primary liver carcinoma. TCR beta cDNA was made from around 460 ng total RNA with a constant-region primer. Slightly modified ARM-PCR with three nested multiplex PCR rounds yielded TCR beta libraries. The first two PCR rounds used TRBV1-TRBV30 primers with a Cbeta primer, 9 to 11 cycles each. TCRdb re-analysed the multiplex PCR reads in MiXCR, keeping a single row per CDR3 protein. The sample holds about 30,000 distinct CDR3 sequences, 70% to 80% seen once. Unsorted bulk tissue of roughly 20-34 mg yielded co-extracted RNA and DNA. Sequenced material: liver tumor tissue from sampling region 3. Subset denoted: tumor region T3, left-lateral pole. These receptor sequences come from a woman under 40 with primary liver carcinoma and hepatitis B virus infection.

As concerns this clonotype: An end of the junction does not agree with germline; a read error may underlie this. The V and J genes are TRBV28 and TRBJ1-5; no definite D call. CDR1 and CDR2 from the germline V gene are MDHEN and SYDVKM. The CDR3 totals 12 residues. DNA of the CDR3: TGTGCGAGCAGTGTCTCCGGGATAGGCCAACATTTT. Its translation: CASSVSGIGQHF.

V and J are TRBV12-3 or TRBV12-4 and TRBJ2-5; D is perhaps TRBD2 (5 bases). This CDR3 is 15 amino acids long. The V gene lost 5 bases and the J gene lost 3 bases, with 16 bases spanning the gap. The CDR3 DNA reads TGTGCCAGCAGTGCCTACCCCGGGAACGAAGAGACCCAGTACTTC. It is translated as CASSAYPGNEETQYF.

This clonotype was counted once. This may be a read error, as it is one base from a much larger clone. J is TRBJ1-1 and V is TRBV7-9; possibly TRBD1 for D (5 bases). Germline lookup yields CDR1 SEHNR and CDR2 FQNEAQ (reference sequence). Trimming left V 1 base short and J 1 base short, with 10 bases between. The CDR3 has 15 amino acids. The CDR3 DNA is TGTGCCAGCAGCTTAGGGGGGTTACAGAACACTGAAGCTTTCTTT. It yields the protein CASSLGGLQNTEAFF.

This clonotype has a count of ten or more. This chain links TRBV12-3 or TRBV12-4 with TRBJ2-5; 10 bases match TRBD1. V gave up 6 bases and J gave up 3 bases; unmatched junction bases: 4. The CDR3 loop spans 14 amino acids. The CDR3 DNA reads TGTGCCAGCAGCCCCGGACAGGGGGAAGAGACCCAGTACTTC. Translation: CASSPGQGEETQYF.